This T cell receptor (beta chain) was sequenced in a study of blood T cell repertoires in COVID-19. Across the whole study: Samples came from the United States, Italy and Spain, spanning acute and convalescent COVID-19.

Study processing details: The assay estimated nucleated cells by amplifying reference gene primers. This table comes from immunoSEQ multiplex PCR, and its TCRdb copy is limited to in-frame clones, with some not included. The DNA gave D and trimming, while V, J and clone size come from that table. The sample yields around 300,000 clones, roughly nine tenths seen once. Trimming cost V 6 bases and J 2 bases; bases outside gene matches: 14. The length of the CDR3 is 17 residues. Germline lookup yields CDR1 LNHDA and CDR2 SQIVND (reference sequence). This chain joins TRBV19 and TRBJ2-5; TRBD1 matches at 8 bases. Sequenced sample: peripheral blood. The source is a middle-aged woman who had recovered from COVID-19. The CDR3 DNA sequence: TGTGCCAGTAGGAAGACAGGGGCCTATAATTTTCAAGAGACCCAGTACTTC. Protein product: CASRKTGAYNFQETQYF.